These 32 T cell receptor beta chains originate from one sample sequenced in a study of cytomegalovirus exposure and HLA in healthy donors. PCR used 60 Vbeta primers and 13 Jbeta primers. Assay used: immunoSEQ multiplex PCR; TCRdb lists only in-frame clones, some missing. The table lists about 130,000 clones, around 81% of them singletons, with 0.95% to 1.5% in the top ten. Sequencing was performed on PBMCs. Source of these receptors: a female donor in good health and CMV-seronegative.

In this sample, this clone turned up a few times. The chain combines TRBV7-9 with TRBJ1-1; 10 nucleotides line up with TRBD1. Germline CDR1 is SEHNR and CDR2 is FQNEAQ (reference sequence). J was trimmed by 7 bases and V by 4 bases; bases with no gene match: 9. This CDR3 has 15 amino acids. The CDR3 loop is CASSSLRWDRGEAFF. In nucleotides, the CDR3 is TGTGCCAGCAGCTCCTTACGCTGGGACAGGGGTGAAGCTTTCTTT.

This clone was recorded only once. The chain joins TRBV7-9 to TRBJ2-5; 15 nucleotides agree with TRBD2. Unmatched junction bases numbered 9, after V lost 5 bases and J lost 5 bases. From germline, CDR1 is SEHNR and CDR2 FQNEAQ (reference sequence). This CDR3 spans 17 amino acids. The CDR3 coding sequence is TGTGCCAGCAGCCGGACTAGCGGGGGGGTAGGAGGGGAGACCCAGTACTTC. It encodes CASSRTSGGVGGETQYF. The whole variable domain, remainder taken from reference TRBV7-9 and TRBJ2-5, is DTGVSQNPRHKITKRGQNVTFRCDPISEHNRLYWYRQTLGQGPEFLTYFQNEAQLEKSRLLSDRFSAERPKGSFSTLEIQRTEQGDSAMYLCASSRTSGGVGGETQYFGPGTRLLVL.

The chain uses TRBV28 and TRBJ2-1, with 8 bases identical to TRBD2. J gave up 7 bases and V 3 bases, and 8 bases lay outside the gene matches. Germline CDR1 and CDR2: MDHEN and SYDVKM. The CDR3 runs 15 residues. CDR3 DNA sequence: TGTGCCAGCAGTTTCGGCGGGAGGCCCCCGAATGAGCAGTTCTTC. It translates to CASSFGGRPPNEQFF.

V is TRBV13 and J is TRBJ2-7, with D possibly being TRBD1 (5 bases). CDR3 length: 14 residues. Deletions cut 1 base from V and 0 bases from J, with 7 bases between. Germline CDR1 is PRHDT and CDR2 is FYEKMQ (reference sequence). This CDR3 is CASSLEDNSYEQYF. Written as DNA, the CDR3 is TGTGCCAGCAGCTTAGAGGACAACTCCTACGAGCAGTACTTC.

This clone was observed once. The chain uses TRBV4-2 and TRBJ2-3; TRBD2 is a possible D gene (5 bases). The CDR3 runs 12 residues. Germline V gene data show CDR1 as LGHNA and CDR2 as YNFKEQ. V was clipped by 5 bases and J by 4 bases, with 7 bases between them. In DNA form, the CDR3 reads TGTGCCAGCAGCTTCGGGGCAGATACGCAGTATTTT. It yields the protein CASSFGADTQYF.

V gene TRBV6-1 combines with J gene TRBJ1-1; TRBD1 is a possible D gene (6 bases). The CDR3 length is 13 residues. V lost 8 bases and J lost 4, with 14 bases in between. Looked up from germline, CDR1 is MNHNS and CDR2 is SASEGT. DNA of the CDR3: TGTGCCAGCCCATCAGGGGAATTCACTGAAGCTTTCTTT. It translates to CASPSGEFTEAFF.

This clone was seen a single time. The gene calls are TRBV13 and TRBJ2-3, with D tentatively TRBD1 (6 bases). The CDR3 extends over 15 amino acids. Trimming removed 0 bases at V and 3 bases at J, with 10 bases between. Germline CDR1 is PRHDT and CDR2 is FYEKMQ (reference sequence). The CDR3 loop reads CASSLGLGGTDTQYF. As DNA, the CDR3 is TGTGCCAGCAGCTTAGGCCTAGGGGGAACAGATACGCAGTATTTT.

The rearrangement links TRBV13 to TRBJ2-5, with D hard to call. The J call may not be correct, given that the DNA end is closer to TRBJ2-7. The CDR3 is made up of 15 amino acids. The V gene's germline CDR1 is PRHDT and CDR2 FYEKMQ (reference sequence). The CDR3 is CASSLGRFWGYEQYF. The CDR3 DNA follows: TGTGCCAGCAGCTTAGGGCGGTTTTGGGGCTACGAGCAGTACTTC.

The rearrangement joins TRBV27 to TRBJ1-4; the D gene is possibly TRBD1 (6 bases). The CDR3 contains 13 residues. Germline V gene lookup returns CDR1 MNHEY and CDR2 SMNVEV (reference sequence). Trimming pared 2 bases from V and 8 bases from J, leaving 9 bases between. The CDR3 nucleotides read TGTGCCAGCAGTTTAACAGGGCGGGAAAAACTGTTTTTT. Translating gives CASSLTGREKLFF.

This rearrangement joins TRBV7-9 to TRBJ1-4; D is ambiguous. Trimming took off 2 bases at V and 8 bases at J, with 15 bases between the two ends. The CDR3 is made up of 15 amino acids. Germline V CDR1 and CDR2: SEHNR, FQNEAQ (reference sequence). For the CDR3, the DNA is TGTGCCAGCAGCTTATTCCGCAACGAGGGCGAAAAACTGTTTTTT. This codes for CASSLFRNEGEKLFF. Full variable domain (outside the CDR3, taken from reference TRBV7-9 and TRBJ1-4): DTGVSQNPRHKITKRGQNVTFRCDPISEHNRLYWYRQTLGQGPEFLTYFQNEAQLEKSRLLSDRFSAERPKGSFSTLEIQRTEQGDSAMYLCASSLFRNEGEKLFFGSGTQLSVL.

This clone has just a few counts. The genes are TRBV19 and TRBJ2-1; 7 bases map to TRBD1. V gave up 0 bases and J gave up 6 bases; unmatched junction bases: 11. Germline CDR1 LNHDA, CDR2 SQIVND (reference sequence). This CDR3 is 17 amino acids long. The CDR3 here is CASSIDIGVAGGNEQFF. CDR3 in DNA: TGTGCCAGTAGTATAGATATCGGGGTAGCAGGGGGCAATGAGCAGTTCTTC.

This chain uses TRBV6-5 with TRBJ1-1; 7 nucleotides agree with TRBD1. Germline CDR1 and CDR2: MNHEY and SVGAGI. This CDR3 spans 14 amino acids. V lost 5 bases and J lost 0; bases outside the gene matches: 3. The CDR3 here is CASSRTGVNTEAFF. CDR3 sequence (DNA): TGTGCCAGCAGTCGTACAGGGGTGAACACTGAAGCTTTCTTT.

This sequence joins TRBV6-1 and TRBJ1-4, with D uncertain. From germline, CDR1 is MNHNS and CDR2 SASEGT. The germline V and J ends were trimmed by 7 bases and 0 bases, with 9 bases remaining between them. The CDR3 consists of 14 residues. The DNA for the CDR3 is TGTGCCAGCACCTTGAGTACAACTAATGAAAAACTGTTTTTT. Its translation: CASTLSTTNEKLFF.

The chain links TRBV7-9 to TRBJ2-5; D possibly corresponds to TRBD1 (5 bases). V lost 0 bases and J 5 bases, leaving 10 bases between the germline ends. The CDR3 is made up of 14 amino acids. Germline V CDR1 and CDR2: SEHNR, FQNEAQ (reference sequence). The CDR3 loop is CASSLATGRETQYF. CDR3 nucleotide sequence: TGTGCCAGCAGCTTAGCTACAGGCCGGGAGACCCAGTACTTC. Full variable domain (outside the CDR3, taken from reference TRBV7-9 and TRBJ2-5): DTGVSQNPRHKITKRGQNVTFRCDPISEHNRLYWYRQTLGQGPEFLTYFQNEAQLEKSRLLSDRFSAERPKGSFSTLEIQRTEQGDSAMYLCASSLATGRETQYFGPGTRLLVL.

This chain connects TRBV11-3 to TRBJ2-3, with 11 nucleotides matching TRBD1. The CDR3 consists of 16 residues. The trim removed 6 bases at V and 9 bases at J, leaving 14 bases unmatched. CDR1 is SGHNT, CDR2 YENEEA, per germline. The CDR3 sequence is CASSPRAGQGEETQYF. CDR3 DNA sequence: TGTGCCAGCAGTCCCAGAGCGGGACAGGGGGAGGAGACGCAGTATTTT.

CDR3 in amino acids: CASSLTGRYGYTF. In nucleotides, the CDR3 is TGTGCCAGCAGTCTGACAGGGCGGTATGGCTACACCTTC. This chain connects TRBV6-5 to TRBJ1-2; 7 positions agree with TRBD1. The CDR3 contains 13 residues. Germline CDR1 MNHEY, CDR2 SVGAGI. With V trimmed by 5 bases and J by 5 bases, 5 bases remained unmatched.

The chain uses TRBV6-4 and TRBJ2-2; maybe TRBD1 (5 bases). Looked up from germline, CDR1 is MRHNA and CDR2 is SNTAGT. CDR3 length equals 16 residues. Trimming removed 2 bases at V and 3 bases at J, with 13 bases between. The CDR3: CASSDGAIGDTGELFF. Here the CDR3 DNA reads TGTGCCAGCAGTGACGGGGCTATTGGGGACACCGGGGAGCTGTTTTTT.

In this sample, this clone turned up a few times. The rearrangement links TRBV7-9 to TRBJ2-3, with no clear D. Germline V gene lookup returns CDR1 SEHNR and CDR2 FQNEAQ (reference sequence). The V end lost 3 bases, the J end lost 4 bases, and 11 bases lay between the germline ends. The CDR3 covers 14 residues. CDR3: CASSFQAAPDTQYF. The CDR3 DNA reads as TGTGCCAGCAGCTTCCAGGCAGCCCCAGATACGCAGTATTTT.

This clone came up once. The chain couples TRBV19 to TRBJ2-1; D may be TRBD2 (5 bases). V shed 3 bases and J shed 5 bases, with 14 bases lying between them. The CDR3 totals 15 residues. Germline V gives CDR1 LNHDA, CDR2 SQIVND (reference sequence). The CDR3 reads CASSIRGEANNEQFF. The CDR3 DNA follows: TGTGCCAGTAGTATCCGGGGAGAAGCCAACAATGAGCAGTTCTTC. Full variable domain (rest looked up from reference TRBV19 and TRBJ2-1): DGGITQSPKYLFRKEGQNVTLSCEQNLNHDAMYWYRQDPGQGLRLIYYSQIVNDFQKGDIAEGYSVSREKKESFPLTVTSAQKNPTAFYLCASSIRGEANNEQFFGPGTRLTVL.

The chain combines TRBV7-9 with TRBJ1-4; 8 bases are shared with TRBD1. The junction had 13 bases not matched to a gene; V was cut back by 6 bases and J by 7 bases. The CDR3 totals 16 residues. CDR1 and CDR2 from the germline V gene are SEHNR and FQNEAQ (reference sequence). The CDR3, as DNA: TGTGCCAGCAGTCCAACTCGACAGGGGACGGGTGAAAAACTGTTTTTT. It is translated as CASSPTRQGTGEKLFF.

Turning to this clone: One end of the junction is discordant with germline, which a read error may explain. The rearrangement uses TRBV15 and TRBJ2-6; D may be TRBD1 (5 bases). CDR3 length: 16 amino acids. Germline V gives CDR1 LNHNV, CDR2 YYDKDF (reference sequence). Here the CDR3 DNA reads TGTGCCACCAGCAGTCTGACAGCCTCTGGGGCCAACGGCCTGACTTTC. Protein: CATSSLTASGANGLTF.

The chain has TRBV5-1 and TRBJ1-2, with D possibly being TRBD1 (5 bases). The CDR3 totals 12 residues. Per germline, CDR1 SGHRS and CDR2 YFSETQ. V shed 4 bases and J shed 8 bases, with 12 bases lying between them. For the CDR3, the DNA is TGCGCCAGCAGCCACGACAGTAGGGGCTACACCTTC. Residues: CASSHDSRGYTF.

The V call is TRBV25-1, the J call TRBJ1-1; 7 nucleotides align to TRBD1. Germline CDR1 and CDR2: MGHDK and SYGVNS. With 2 bases clipped from V and 5 bases from J, the junction kept 5 bases outside the gene matches. CDR3 length equals 14 residues. Here the CDR3 DNA reads TGTGCCAGCAGTGAAGCCGGGACAGTTACTGAAGCTTTCTTT. Its translation is CASSEAGTVTEAFF.

The V call is TRBV7-9, the J call TRBJ1-4; D unresolved. The CDR3 length is 15 residues. CDR1 SEHNR and CDR2 FQNEAQ come from the germline V gene (reference sequence). V was pared by 4 bases and J by 7 bases, with 16 bases between. The CDR3 DNA sequence: TGTGCCAGCAGCTCTACGACCCGAGGAACTGAAAAACTGTTTTTT. Translating gives CASSSTTRGTEKLFF. The complete variable domain, with remaining parts taken from reference TRBV7-9 and TRBJ1-4, reads DTGVSQNPRHKITKRGQNVTFRCDPISEHNRLYWYRQTLGQGPEFLTYFQNEAQLEKSRLLSDRFSAERPKGSFSTLEIQRTEQGDSAMYLCASSSTTRGTEKLFFGSGTQLSVL.

The sample holds a few counts of this clone. The chain uses TRBV19 and TRBJ2-1; D possibly corresponds to TRBD2 (5 bases). This CDR3 has 15 residues. The germline V gene has CDR1 LNHDA and CDR2 SQIVND (reference sequence). V gave up 6 bases and J gave up 1 base, with 13 bases separating them. The CDR3 region is CASSRTRESYNEQFF. CDR3 coding DNA: TGTGCCAGTAGCCGGACGAGGGAGTCCTACAATGAGCAGTTCTTC.

The sample holds a few counts of this clone. The rearrangement uses TRBV7-6 and TRBJ1-4, with a tentative D call TRBD1 (5 bases). This CDR3 has 18 residues. The germline gives CDR1 SGHVS, CDR2 FNYEAQ. The V and J ends lost 2 bases and 3 bases respectively, with 19 bases between them. CDR3 nucleotide sequence: TGTGCCAGCAGCTTATATCCCAGGGAGGGGCCCCCTAATGAAAAACTGTTTTTT. Its protein is CASSLYPREGPPNEKLFF.

The chain links TRBV7-9 to TRBJ2-3; weak D call: TRBD2 (6 bases). This CDR3 is 15 amino acids long. Germline V CDR1 and CDR2: SEHNR, FQNEAQ (reference sequence). The V and J ends lost 1 base and 3 bases respectively, with 11 bases between them. DNA of the CDR3: TGTGCCAGCAGCTTAGTCCTAGCGAGGACAGATACGCAGTATTTT. Translated, it gives CASSLVLARTDTQYF.

V usage is TRBV7-9 and J usage is TRBJ2-1, with 7 bases aligning to TRBD2. CDR3 size: 14 residues. V shed 1 base and J 12 bases; nucleotides not matched to a gene: 9. The germline gives CDR1 SEHNR, CDR2 FQNEAQ (reference sequence). CDR3 loop: CASSLESSGTRQFF. DNA of the CDR3: TGTGCCAGCAGCTTAGAATCGAGCGGGACCCGGCAGTTCTTC.

CDR3 residues: CASRPPGQGFSPLHF. Here the CDR3 DNA reads TGTGCCAGCAGGCCACCGGGACAGGGATTTTCACCCCTCCACTTT. The chain is built from TRBV28 and TRBJ1-6; 9 nucleotides agree with TRBD1. V was pared by 6 bases and J by 9 bases, with 9 bases of the junction left unmatched. Germline assignment: CDR1 MDHEN and CDR2 SYDVKM. The CDR3 extends over 15 amino acids.

The chain recombines TRBV5-1 with TRBJ2-6, with D perhaps matching TRBD1 (6 bases). The V gene lost 4 bases and the J gene lost 0 bases, with 17 bases spanning the gap. The CDR3 contains 18 residues. CDR1 and CDR2 (germline): SGHRS, YFSETQ. The CDR3 region has the DNA TGCGCCAGCAGCCTTTCAGGGGACCGGTTCTCTGGGGCCAACGTCCTGACTTTC. Translated: CASSLSGDRFSGANVLTF. Full variable domain (rest looked up from reference TRBV5-1 and TRBJ2-6): KAGVTQTPRYLIKTRGQQVTLSCSPISGHRSVSWYQQTPGQGLQFLFEYFSETQRNKGNFPGRFSGRQFSNSRSEMNVSTLELGDSALYLCASSLSGDRFSGANVLTFGAGSRLTVL.

V usage is TRBV10-3 and J usage is TRBJ1-1; D not certain. This CDR3 has 13 amino acids. V was clipped by 3 bases and J by 5 bases, with 10 bases between them. Per the germline V gene, CDR1 is ENHRY and CDR2 is SYGVKD. CDR3 loop: CAISDLSRTEAFF. CDR3 nucleotide sequence: TGTGCCATCAGTGACCTCTCCAGGACTGAAGCTTTCTTT.

This chain links TRBV7-6 with TRBJ1-1; 7 bases align to TRBD1. Germline CDR1 is SGHVS and CDR2 is FNYEAQ. V trimming: 1 base; J trimming: 11 bases; junction bases outside the gene matches: 10. The CDR3 length is 14 residues. CDR3 region: CASSLETGLDVAFF. In DNA form, the CDR3 reads TGTGCCAGCAGCTTAGAGACAGGGTTAGATGTCGCTTTCTTT.